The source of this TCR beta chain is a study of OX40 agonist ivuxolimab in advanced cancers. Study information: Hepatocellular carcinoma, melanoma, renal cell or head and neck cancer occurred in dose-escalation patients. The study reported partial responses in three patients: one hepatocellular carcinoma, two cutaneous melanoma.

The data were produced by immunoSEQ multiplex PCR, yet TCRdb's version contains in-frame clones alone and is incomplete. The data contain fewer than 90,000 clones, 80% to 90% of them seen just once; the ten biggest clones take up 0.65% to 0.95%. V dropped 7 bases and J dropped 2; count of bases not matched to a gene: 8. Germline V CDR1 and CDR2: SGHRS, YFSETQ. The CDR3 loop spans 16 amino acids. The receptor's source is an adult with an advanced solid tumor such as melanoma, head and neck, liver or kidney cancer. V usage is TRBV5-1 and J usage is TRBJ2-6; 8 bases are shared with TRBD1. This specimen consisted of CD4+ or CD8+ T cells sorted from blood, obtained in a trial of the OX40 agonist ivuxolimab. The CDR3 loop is CASGSGQGAGANVLTF. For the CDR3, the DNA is TGCGCCAGCGGGTCAGGACAGGGTGCTGGGGCCAACGTCCTGACTTTC.